The 29 T cell receptor beta chains given below trace back to one sample, sequenced in a study of blood T cell repertoires in COVID-19 (dated by TCRdb to 2019 to 2021). Library preparation used the immunoSEQ multiplex PCR assay. Here the immuneACCESS table is served through TCRdb, limited to in-frame sequences with V and J called. Missing clones are a known gap in these copies; in checked studies unresolved V genes cover under half, and the rest lacks a known reason. This sample is represented by about 170,000 clones; roughly four fifths of them were singletons. The top ten clones comprise roughly 1.9% of the sample. Material for sequencing was peripheral blood. These receptor sequences come from a woman over 75 with acute or convalescent COVID-19.

The chain links TRBV2 to TRBJ2-5, with 7 nucleotides matching TRBD2. Germline lookup yields CDR1 SNHLY and CDR2 FYNNEI. CDR3 length equals 13 residues. Unmatched junction bases numbered 5, after V lost 5 bases and J lost 5 bases. The CDR3 nucleotides read TGTGCCAGCAGTCAAGGGAGGGATGAGACCCAGTACTTC. As protein: CASSQGRDETQYF.

DNA for the CDR3: TGTGCCAGTAGGCCGTCCCAGGGTTACACCGGGGAGCTGTTTTTT. Protein sequence: CASRPSQGYTGELFF. The chain joins TRBV19 to TRBJ2-2, with D maybe TRBD1 (5 bases). The CDR3 runs to 15 residues. Between the trimmed V and J ends, which lost 6 bases and 3 bases, there was a span of 14 bases. Germline lookup yields CDR1 LNHDA and CDR2 SQIVND (reference sequence).

This clone was detected a few times. The rearrangement uses TRBV3-1 (or the pseudogene TRBV3-2) and TRBJ1-1, with D perhaps matching TRBD1 (5 bases). Germline values: CDR1 LGHDT, CDR2 YNNKEL (reference sequence). The CDR3 is 14 residues long. Trimming left V 5 bases short and J 3 bases short, with 13 bases between. The CDR3 region is CASSKRGGDTEAFF. The CDR3 DNA reads as TGTGCCAGCAGCAAAAGGGGAGGCGACACTGAAGCTTTCTTT.

The rearrangement links TRBV30 to TRBJ1-2, with 9 bases identical to TRBD1. The CDR3 totals 12 residues. Trimming cost V 3 bases and J 8 bases; bases outside gene matches: 4. Germline CDR1 reads GTSNPN; CDR2 reads SVGIG (reference sequence). CDR3 amino acids: CAWSGQGRGYTF. In nucleotides, the CDR3 is TGTGCCTGGAGCGGACAGGGGCGCGGCTACACCTTC.

The rearrangement links TRBV18 to TRBJ2-7, with 7 bases aligning to TRBD2. The germline gives CDR1 KGHSH, CDR2 LQKENI. V dropped 3 bases and J dropped 5; count of bases not matched to a gene: 10. CDR3 length: 15 residues. The CDR3 DNA is TGTGCCAGCTCACCCCTGGGGAGGGTTATCCACGAGCAGTACTTC. This sequence encodes CASSPLGRVIHEQYF.

The chain is built from TRBV27 and TRBJ2-1, with 9 bases fitting TRBD1. Germline CDR1 is MNHEY and CDR2 is SMNVEV (reference sequence). The V and J ends lost 7 bases and 8 bases, in that order; junction bases with no gene match: 9. CDR3 length: 14 residues. DNA for the CDR3: TGTGCCAGCACAGCCACAGGGGGCTGGGATGAGCAGTTCTTC. Amino acids: CASTATGGWDEQFF.

This clone was seen once. This chain connects TRBV24-1 to TRBJ1-5; 7 bases align to TRBD1. Germline values: CDR1 KGHDR, CDR2 SFDVKD. After removal of 6 bases from V and 4 bases from J, the junction contained 5 bases not matched to a gene. CDR3 length: 14 amino acids. CDR3 amino acids: CATSQTGLNQPQHF. CDR3 nucleotide sequence: TGTGCCACCAGTCAGACAGGGTTGAATCAGCCCCAGCATTTT.

This clone was recorded only once. The CDR3 DNA sequence: TGTGCCAGCAGCTTGGGTGGAGCCGGGAAGAGCACTGAAGCTTTCTTT. Its translation: CASSLGGAGKSTEAFF. This chain connects TRBV5-4 to TRBJ1-1; D is uncertain. Germline CDR1 is SGHNT and CDR2 is YYREEE (reference sequence). Trimming took off 0 bases at V and 4 bases at J, with 16 bases between the two ends. The CDR3 consists of 16 residues. Full variable domain (rest looked up from reference TRBV5-4 and TRBJ1-1): ETGVTQSPTHLIKTRGQQVTLRCSSQSGHNTVSWYQQALGQGPQFIFQYYREEENGRGNFPPRFSGLQFPNYSSELNVNALELDDSALYLCASSLGGAGKSTEAFFGQGTRLTVV.

The CDR3 loop is CASSLGVAGETDTQYF. As DNA, the CDR3 is TGCGCCAGCAGCTTGGGGGTCGCGGGGGAGACAGATACGCAGTATTTT. The chain is built from TRBV5-1 and TRBJ2-3; 7 bases are shared with TRBD2. CDR3 length equals 16 residues. Trimming cost V 0 bases and J 3 bases; bases outside gene matches: 7. Looked up from germline, CDR1 is SGHRS and CDR2 is YFSETQ.

Of note for this clone: Different DNA sequences within this sample yield the same CDR3. V usage is TRBV15 and J usage is TRBJ1-1; tentative D call: TRBD1 (5 bases). Looked up from germline, CDR1 is LNHNV and CDR2 is YYDKDF (reference sequence). This CDR3 has 14 amino acids. Trimming left V 0 bases short and J 0 bases short, with 5 bases between. The CDR3 DNA sequence: TGTGCCACCAGCAGAGACAGGGTGAACACTGAAGCTTTCTTT. It specifies CATSRDRVNTEAFF.

This clone was detected only once. The chain employs TRBV5-1 and TRBJ2-7; TRBD1 agrees at 8 bases. This CDR3 spans 14 amino acids. Trimming took 2 bases from V and 2 from J; bases not matched to a gene: 3. Germline V CDR1 and CDR2: SGHRS, YFSETQ. The CDR3: CASSFQGAAYEQYF. The CDR3 DNA reads as TGCGCCAGCAGCTTTCAGGGGGCGGCCTACGAGCAGTACTTC. Complete variable domain (other parts from reference TRBV5-1 and TRBJ2-7): KAGVTQTPRYLIKTRGQQVTLSCSPISGHRSVSWYQQTPGQGLQFLFEYFSETQRNKGNFPGRFSGRQFSNSRSEMNVSTLELGDSALYLCASSFQGAAYEQYFGPGTRLTVT.

For the CDR3, the DNA is TGCGCCAGCACCCCCTCGGAGGGGCGCACTGAAGCTTTCTTT. Translation: CASTPSEGRTEAFF. The rearrangement joins TRBV4-1 to TRBJ1-1; D is possibly TRBD1 (5 bases). Germline V gene sequence: CDR1 MGHRA, CDR2 YSYEKL. The ends were cut back, 7 bases at V and 4 bases at J, with 16 bases in the middle. The CDR3 totals 14 residues.

The J gene is TRBJ1-3, the V gene TRBV5-1; 9 bases map to TRBD1. The germline V gene has CDR1 SGHRS and CDR2 YFSETQ. The junction had 9 bases not matched to a gene; V was cut back by 4 bases and J by 1 base. The CDR3 is made up of 17 amino acids. The CDR3 DNA follows: TGCGCCAGCAGCCCGGGACAGGGTCGAAGGTCTGGAAACACCATATATTTT. Amino acid sequence: CASSPGQGRRSGNTIYF.

This clone was observed a single time. In nucleotides, the CDR3 is TGTGCCAGCAGCCAACTAGAGCCGGGACAGAGAACCGGGGAGCTGTTTTTT. Protein: CASSQLEPGQRTGELFF. The genes are TRBV16 and TRBJ2-2; the match to TRBD1 covers 7 bases. The CDR3 has 17 residues. CDR1 and CDR2 from the germline V gene are KGHSY and FQNENV. The J segment lost 5 bases and the V segment lost 2 bases, leaving 11 bases of the junction unmatched.

This clone was counted a single time. This chain connects TRBV29-1 to TRBJ1-6, with 7 nucleotides matching TRBD1. V shed 6 bases, J shed 7 bases, and the junction held 6 bases outside the gene matches. Germline lookup yields CDR1 SQVTM and CDR2 ANQGSEA. The CDR3 is made up of 13 amino acids. CDR3: CSVRTGGNSPLHF. CDR3 in DNA: TGCAGCGTACGGACAGGAGGAAATTCACCCCTCCACTTT.

The chain has TRBV5-1 and TRBJ2-1, with 9 bases fitting TRBD1. Germline V gene lookup returns CDR1 SGHRS and CDR2 YFSETQ. The trim removed 7 bases at V and 7 bases at J, leaving 12 bases unmatched. CDR3 size: 15 residues. CDR3 amino acids: CASGIVGTGNNEQFF. The CDR3 nucleotides are TGCGCCAGCGGTATAGTAGGGACAGGGAATAATGAGCAGTTCTTC.

The gene calls are TRBV4-1 and TRBJ1-4, with 9 bases fitting TRBD1. The trim removed 0 bases at V and 5 bases at J, leaving 1 base unmatched. CDR1 MGHRA and CDR2 YSYEKL come from the germline V gene. There are 15 residues in the CDR3. The CDR3 bases are TGCGCCAGCAGCCAAGATGGACAGGGGAATGAAAAACTGTTTTTT. It yields the protein CASSQDGQGNEKLFF.

Worth noting for this clone: Different DNA sequences within this sample yield the same CDR3. This chain joins TRBV4-1 and TRBJ1-2; D is unresolved. The V gene's germline CDR1 is MGHRA and CDR2 YSYEKL. V was shortened by 0 bases and J by 7 bases, with 6 bases between the two germline ends. This CDR3 is built from 12 residues. The CDR3 nucleotides are TGCGCCAGCAGCCAAGAAGCGGGTGGCTACACCTTC. Protein product: CASSQEAGGYTF.

The rearrangement joins TRBV6-1 to TRBJ2-3; perhaps TRBD1 as D (6 bases). Germline lookup yields CDR1 MNHNS and CDR2 SASEGT. The CDR3 runs 16 residues. The V and J ends lost 2 bases and 3 bases respectively, with 15 bases between them. In nucleotides, the CDR3 is TGTGCCAGCAGTGAAACACCGGGACATCGGACAGATACGCAGTATTTT. It codes for CASSETPGHRTDTQYF.

J is TRBJ1-5 and V is TRBV30, with D unclear. Trimming cost V 3 bases and J 6 bases, with 15 bases left between them. CDR3 length: 14 amino acids. The V gene's germline CDR1 is GTSNPN and CDR2 SVGIG (reference sequence). The CDR3 coding sequence is TGTGCCTGGAGCGAACCGAGGGAGGGTCAGCCCCAGCATTTT. This sequence encodes CAWSEPREGQPQHF.

This clone has just one count. V gene TRBV18 combines with J gene TRBJ1-6; 10 bases fit TRBD1. V lost 2 bases, J lost 7 bases, and 5 bases stayed unmatched. From germline, CDR1 is KGHSH and CDR2 LQKENI. The CDR3 is made up of 16 amino acids. Written as DNA, the CDR3 is TGTGCCAGCTCACCAGGTTCGGACAGGGGGAATTCACCCCTCCACTTT. Amino acids: CASSPGSDRGNSPLHF.

This rearrangement joins TRBV13 to TRBJ2-1, with 11 bases identical to TRBD2. Germline lookup yields CDR1 PRHDT and CDR2 FYEKMQ (reference sequence). J was trimmed by 15 bases and V by 5 bases; bases with no gene match: 6. CDR3 length equals 12 residues. The CDR3 region is CASSQRLAGTFF. CDR3 coding DNA: TGTGCCAGCAGCCAGAGACTAGCGGGAACGTTCTTC.

The chain recombines TRBV18 with TRBJ2-7; D remains ambiguous. The V gene lost 2 bases and the J gene lost 4 bases, with 6 bases spanning the gap. CDR1 and CDR2 (germline): KGHSH, LQKENI. CDR3 size: 12 residues. The CDR3 sequence: CASSPSLYEQYF. CDR3 coding DNA: TGTGCCAGCTCACCAAGCCTTTACGAGCAGTACTTC. The entire variable domain, with the rest obtained from reference TRBV18 and TRBJ2-7, is as follows: NAGVMQNPRHLVRRRGQEARLRCSPMKGHSHVYWYRQLPEEGLKFMVYLQKENIIDESGMPKERFSAEFPKEGPSILRIQQVVRGDSAAYFCASSPSLYEQYFGPGTRLTVT.

The chain is built from TRBV12-3 or TRBV12-4 and TRBJ2-7, with 9 positions matching TRBD2. J was trimmed by 7 bases and V by 6 bases; bases with no gene match: 1. This CDR3 has 11 residues. CDR3 in DNA: TGTGCCAGCAGGCTAGCGGGGGAGCAGTACTTC. This encodes CASRLAGEQYF.

The J gene is TRBJ2-7, the V gene TRBV6-5; 9 bases agree with TRBD1. The germline V gene has CDR1 MNHEY and CDR2 SVGAGI. The J segment lost 5 bases and the V segment lost 6 bases, leaving 11 bases of the junction unmatched. This CDR3 contains 15 residues. The CDR3 region has the DNA TGTGCCAGCAGGCAGACCGGGACAGGGTCTAACGAGCAGTACTTC. Protein: CASRQTGTGSNEQYF.

The CDR3 reads CASTLLVGGPINEQFF. The CDR3 nucleotides are TGTGCCAGCACCCTCCTTGTCGGGGGGCCGATCAATGAGCAGTTCTTC. The J gene is TRBJ2-1, the V gene TRBV6-6; D is perhaps TRBD2 (7 bases). V lost 7 bases and J lost 6, with 22 bases in between. CDR3 length: 16 residues. CDR1 is MNHNY and CDR2 is SVGAGI in the germline V gene (reference sequence).

The rearrangement joins TRBV5-6 to TRBJ1-1, with 9 bases aligning to TRBD1. Germline V gene lookup returns CDR1 SGHDT and CDR2 YYEEEE. CDR3 length: 17 residues. The junction had 11 bases not matched to a gene; V was cut back by 2 bases and J by 3 bases. The CDR3 sequence is CASSFFGQGKSDTEAFF. CDR3 sequence (DNA): TGTGCCAGCAGCTTCTTCGGACAGGGGAAATCGGACACTGAAGCTTTCTTT.

In regard to this clone: Different DNA sequences within this sample yield the same CDR3. The J gene is TRBJ1-2, the V gene TRBV7-2; no clear D. Per germline, CDR1 SGHTA and CDR2 FQGNSA. Trimming pared 5 bases from V and 4 bases from J, leaving 20 bases between. This CDR3 region has 16 residues. CDR3 nucleotide sequence: TGTGCCAGCAGCCTAGGTGGGCCGGCGGCGGGCTATGGCTACACCTTC. It codes for CASSLGGPAAGYGYTF.

This clone showed up just a few times. J is TRBJ2-2 and V is TRBV5-4, with D uncertain. The V and J ends lost 0 bases and 5 bases respectively, with 2 bases between them. The CDR3 spans 12 residues. Per germline, CDR1 SGHNT and CDR2 YYREEE (reference sequence). The DNA of the CDR3 is TGTGCCAGCAGCTTGGCGACCGGGGAGCTGTTTTTT. Translation gives CASSLATGELFF.